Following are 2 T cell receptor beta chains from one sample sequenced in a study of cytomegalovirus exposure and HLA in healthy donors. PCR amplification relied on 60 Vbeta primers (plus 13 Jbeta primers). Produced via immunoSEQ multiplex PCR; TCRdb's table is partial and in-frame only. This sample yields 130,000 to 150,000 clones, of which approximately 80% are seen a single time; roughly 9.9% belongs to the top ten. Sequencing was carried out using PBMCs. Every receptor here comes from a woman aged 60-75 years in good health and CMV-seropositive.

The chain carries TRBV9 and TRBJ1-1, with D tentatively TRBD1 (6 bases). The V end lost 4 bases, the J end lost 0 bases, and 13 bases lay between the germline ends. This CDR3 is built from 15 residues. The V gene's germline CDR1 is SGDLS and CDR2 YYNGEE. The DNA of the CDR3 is TGTGCCAGCAGCAAAAGGACAGCCCTGAACACTGAAGCTTTCTTT. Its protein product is CASSKRTALNTEAFF.

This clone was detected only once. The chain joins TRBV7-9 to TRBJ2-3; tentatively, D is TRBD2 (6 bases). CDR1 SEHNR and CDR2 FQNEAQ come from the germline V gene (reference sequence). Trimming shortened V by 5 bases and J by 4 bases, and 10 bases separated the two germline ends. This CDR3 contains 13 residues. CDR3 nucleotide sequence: TGTGCCAGCAGCCCAGCGGGCCCAGATACGCAGTATTTT. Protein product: CASSPAGPDTQYF.